Below, 5 T cell receptor beta chains from the same sample are listed, as sequenced in a study of shared clonotypes between healthy human individuals. Here immunoSEQ multiplex PCR was the method, and the copy in TCRdb shows in-frame clones only, minus some. The sample has around 500,000 clones, around 80% seen once; the top ten hold 10% to 15%. Sequenced material: PBMCs. Source of these receptors: a woman in her thirties or forties in good health. Some clones in this sample may be carry-over from other donors' samples.

This chain joins TRBV30 and TRBJ2-7; 9 bases align to TRBD1. Germline CDR1 reads GTSNPN; CDR2 reads SVGIG (reference sequence). This CDR3 has 14 amino acids. Trimming cost V 4 bases and J 3 bases; bases outside gene matches: 7. CDR3 in amino acids: CAWKRRDRVYEQYF. The CDR3 bases are TGTGCCTGGAAGCGACGGGACAGGGTCTACGAGCAGTACTTC.

The sample holds many counts of this clone. At one end, the junction sequence differs from germline, possibly due to a read error. This rearrangement joins TRBV7-7 to TRBJ2-5; 10 nucleotides line up with TRBD2. This CDR3 spans 14 amino acids. Germline loops: CDR1 SSHAT, CDR2 FNYEAQ (reference sequence). Written as DNA, the CDR3 is TGTGCTAGCAGCCTAGCGGGAGAGGACCAGACCCAGTACTTC. Translating it yields CASSLAGEDQTQYF.

This clone was counted many times. The chain links TRBV27 to TRBJ1-2, with a tentative D call TRBD1 (5 bases). Looked up from germline, CDR1 is MNHEY and CDR2 is SMNVEV (reference sequence). Between the trimmed V and J ends, which lost 6 bases and 7 bases, there was a span of 15 bases. CDR3 length: 13 amino acids. CDR3 nucleotide sequence: TGTGCCAGCAGGGGGGTGAGCCCAGGTGGCTACACCTTC. This translates into CASRGVSPGGYTF.

The rearrangement joins TRBV13 to TRBJ2-2; D unclear. Germline CDR1 reads PRHDT; CDR2 reads FYEKMQ (reference sequence). V shed 0 bases and J shed 0 bases, with 5 bases lying between them. This CDR3 has 15 amino acids. CDR3 DNA sequence: TGTGCCAGCAGCTTAGGGAGCCCGAACACCGGGGAGCTGTTTTTT. Amino acids: CASSLGSPNTGELFF.

V and J are TRBV29-1 and TRBJ2-1; 7 nucleotides line up with TRBD1. The trim removed 6 bases at V and 1 base at J, leaving 6 bases unmatched. This CDR3 spans 14 amino acids. From germline, CDR1 is SQVTM and CDR2 ANQGSEA. The CDR3 loop reads CSVQDRVSYNEQFF. CDR3 nucleotides: TGCAGCGTCCAAGACAGGGTGTCCTACAATGAGCAGTTCTTC.